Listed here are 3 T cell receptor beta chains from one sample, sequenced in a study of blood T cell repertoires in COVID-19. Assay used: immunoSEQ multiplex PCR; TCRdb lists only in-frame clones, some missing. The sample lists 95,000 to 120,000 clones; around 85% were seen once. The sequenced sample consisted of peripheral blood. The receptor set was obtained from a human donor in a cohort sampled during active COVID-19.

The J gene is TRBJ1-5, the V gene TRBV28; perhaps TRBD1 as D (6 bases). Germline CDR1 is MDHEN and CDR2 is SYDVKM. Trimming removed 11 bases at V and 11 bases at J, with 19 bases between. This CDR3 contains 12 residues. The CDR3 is CAVRGRLIAQHF. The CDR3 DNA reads TGTGCCGTCAGGGGTCGCCTTATAGCCCAGCATTTT.

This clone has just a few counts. The CDR3 region is CASSLAPTGLEEAFF. In DNA form, the CDR3 reads TGTGCCAGCAGCTTAGCCCCGACAGGGCTTGAAGAAGCTTTCTTT. V usage is TRBV11-2 and J usage is TRBJ1-1; TRBD1 matches 7 bases. The junction had 10 bases not matched to a gene; V was cut back by 1 base and J by 8 bases. Germline V gene sequence: CDR1 SGHAT, CDR2 FQNNGV. CDR3 length equals 15 residues.

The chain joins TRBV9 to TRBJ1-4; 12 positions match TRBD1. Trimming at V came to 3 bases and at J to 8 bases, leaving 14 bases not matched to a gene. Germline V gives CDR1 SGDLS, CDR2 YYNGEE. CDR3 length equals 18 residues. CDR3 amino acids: CASSAPGTGGLHGEKLFF. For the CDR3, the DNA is TGTGCCAGCAGCGCGCCCGGGACAGGGGGCCTGCACGGCGAAAAACTGTTTTTT.